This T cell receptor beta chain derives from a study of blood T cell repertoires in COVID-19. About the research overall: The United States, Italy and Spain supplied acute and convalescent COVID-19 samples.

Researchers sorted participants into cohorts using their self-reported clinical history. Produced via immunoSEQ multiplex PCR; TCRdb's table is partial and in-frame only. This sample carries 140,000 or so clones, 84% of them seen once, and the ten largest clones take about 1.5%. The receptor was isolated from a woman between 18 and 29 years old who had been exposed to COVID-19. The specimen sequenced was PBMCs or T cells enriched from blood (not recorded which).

The DNA of the CDR3 is TGTGCCAGCAGCGTAGTTTCGAGACAGAACACTGAAGCTTTCTTT. The encoded protein is CASSVVSRQNTEAFF. V usage is TRBV9 and J usage is TRBJ1-1; D is unclear. This CDR3 comprises 15 residues. V gave up 0 bases and J gave up 1 base, with 10 bases separating them. Germline V gene sequence: CDR1 SGDLS, CDR2 YYNGEE.